This is a list of T cell receptor beta chains from one sample in a study of Ad26.COV2.S vaccination and SARS-CoV-2 variants. Here immunoSEQ multiplex PCR was the method, and the copy in TCRdb shows in-frame clones only, minus some. In the table there are fewer than 50,000 clones, roughly 83% of which are singletons. Here the sequenced sample was peripheral blood, taken after recovery from COVID-19. These receptors all stem from a human donor who had recovered from COVID-19. CDR3s include the opening cysteine and the closing phenylalanine or tryptophan. The D gene is left open where the match is weak. Clone size is not always given. Where it is, it says once, few, many or a class for expanded clones.

>TRBV12-3/TRBV12-4|TRBJ1-1|-|-
CASSFVNTEAFF
TGTGCCAGCAGTTTCGTGAACACTGAAGCTTTCTTT
>TRBV24-1|TRBJ1-1|-|-
CATSEGPTNTEAFF
TGTGCCACCAGTGAGGGGCCGACGAACACTGAAGCTTTCTTT
>TRBV19|TRBJ1-1|-|-
CASTLLDRNTEAFF
TGTGCCAGTACCCTCCTCGACAGGAACACTGAAGCTTTCTTT
>TRBV7-3|TRBJ1-4|-|TRBD1
CASSRTGDTNEKLFF
TGTGCCAGCAGCAGGACAGGGGACACTAATGAAAAACTGTTTTTT
>TRBV4-1|TRBJ1-1|-|-
CASSQERGLSGAENTEAFF
TGCGCCAGCAGCCAAGAAAGGGGTCTTTCGGGGGCTGAGAACACTGAAGCTTTCTTT
>TRBV29-1|TRBJ2-5|-|-
CSVDGGLRYQETQYF
TGCAGCGTTGATGGGGGGCTCCGGTACCAAGAGACCCAGTACTTC
>TRBV5-1|TRBJ2-2|-|TRBD2
CASSLESGRASGELFF
TGCGCCAGCAGCTTGGAGAGCGGGAGGGCCTCCGGGGAGCTGTTTTTT
>TRBV15|TRBJ1-5|once|TRBD1
CATSRILRGQPQHF
TGTGCCACCAGCAGGATTCTCAGGGGGCAGCCCCAGCATTTT
>TRBV18|TRBJ2-2|-|TRBD2
CASSLVPGSGGPNTGELFF
TGTGCCAGCTCACTCGTTCCGGGGAGCGGGGGGCCGAACACCGGGGAGCTGTTTTTT
>TRBV10-1|TRBJ2-3|-|-
CASSEARSDTQYF
TGCGCCAGCAGTGAGGCCAGGTCGGATACGCAGTATTTT
>TRBV5-6|TRBJ2-7|once|TRBD2
CASSRISGRDGEQYF
TGTGCCAGCAGCCGAATTAGCGGGAGGGATGGAGAGCAGTACTTC
>TRBV30|TRBJ2-7|-|-
CAWGRGGSYEQYF
TGTGCCTGGGGCAGGGGGGGCTCCTACGAGCAGTACTTC
>TRBV4-2|TRBJ2-7|-|-
CASSRGGAYEQYF
TGTGCCAGCAGCCGCGGAGGGGCCTACGAGCAGTACTTC
>TRBV7-8|TRBJ2-3|-|TRBD2
CASSPPTSGRGTDTQYF
TGTGCCAGCAGCCCCCCGACTAGCGGGAGAGGGACAGATACGCAGTATTTT
>TRBV28|TRBJ1-1|-|-
CASSLGSPRGKGAFF
TGTGCCAGCAGTTTGGGTTCCCCACGGGGAAAAGGAGCTTTCTTT
>TRBV5-4|TRBJ2-3|-|TRBD2
CASSLLLAGGTDTQYF
TGTGCCAGCAGCTTGTTACTAGCGGGGGGGACAGATACGCAGTATTTT
>TRBV7-2|TRBJ1-2|-|TRBD1
CASSLEREGAGYTF
TGTGCCAGCAGCTTAGAACGGGAGGGGGCGGGTTACACCTTC
>TRBV13|TRBJ1-1|few|-
CASSLDSLGQQAFF
TGTGCCAGCAGCCTTGACAGCCTAGGACAACAAGCTTTCTTT
>TRBV6-1|TRBJ1-1|-|-
CASSEGFWTTRRRGTEAFF
TGTGCCAGCAGTGAGGGTTTTTGGACCACCCGGCGGAGGGGCACTGAAGCTTTCTTT
>TRBV24-1|TRBJ2-2|-|TRBD2
CATSRGGSGELFF
TGTGCCACCAGTCGGGGAGGGTCCGGGGAGCTGTTTTTT
>TRBV19|TRBJ1-2|-|TRBD1
CASSIVFVGQAGYGYTF
TGTGCCAGTAGTATAGTCTTTGTTGGACAGGCGGGTTATGGCTACACCTTC
>TRBV24-1|TRBJ2-5|-|TRBD1
CATSDPGQGPETQYF
TGTGCCACCAGTGACCCTGGACAGGGGCCGGAGACCCAGTACTTC
>TRBV18|TRBJ2-1|-|-
CASSPGRAEWNEQFF
TGTGCCAGCTCACCAGGGCGCGCGGAGTGGAATGAGCAGTTCTTC
>TRBV20-1|TRBJ1-6|-|-
CSASRRVESPLHF
TGCAGTGCTAGTCGAAGGGTCGAATCACCCCTCCACTTT
>TRBV6-5|TRBJ2-5|-|TRBD1
CASGTGGETQYF
TGTGCCAGCGGGACAGGTGGAGAGACCCAGTACTTC
>TRBV4-2|TRBJ2-3|-|TRBD1
CASSQDDVGQGWDTQYF
TGTGCCAGCAGCCAAGATGATGTGGGACAGGGTTGGGATACGCAGTATTTT
>TRBV19|TRBJ2-2|-|-
CASSIEVAPGELFF
TGTGCCAGTAGTATAGAAGTGGCCCCTGGGGAGCTGTTTTTT
>TRBV7-2|TRBJ2-1|-|TRBD2
CASSQTGLAGVLFF
TGTGCCAGCAGCCAAACGGGACTAGCGGGAGTCTTATTCTTC
>TRBV18|TRBJ1-1|-|-
CASSPALSGNTEAFF
TGTGCCAGCTCACCCGCACTATCGGGGAACACTGAAGCTTTCTTT
>TRBV5-6|TRBJ2-7|-|TRBD2
CASSTAGAHEQYF
TGTGCCAGCAGTACTGCGGGAGCCCACGAGCAGTACTTC